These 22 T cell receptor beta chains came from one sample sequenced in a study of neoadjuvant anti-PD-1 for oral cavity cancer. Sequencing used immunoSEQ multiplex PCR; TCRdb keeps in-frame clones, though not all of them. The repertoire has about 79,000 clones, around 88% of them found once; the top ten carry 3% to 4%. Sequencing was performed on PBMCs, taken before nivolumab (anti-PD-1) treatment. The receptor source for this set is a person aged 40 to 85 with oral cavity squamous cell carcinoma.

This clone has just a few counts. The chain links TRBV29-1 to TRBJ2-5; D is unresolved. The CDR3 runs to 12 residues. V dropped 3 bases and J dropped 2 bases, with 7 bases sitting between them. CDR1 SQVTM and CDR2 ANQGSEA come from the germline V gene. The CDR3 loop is CSVESRQETQYF. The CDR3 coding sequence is TGCAGCGTTGAGAGTAGGCAAGAGACCCAGTACTTC.

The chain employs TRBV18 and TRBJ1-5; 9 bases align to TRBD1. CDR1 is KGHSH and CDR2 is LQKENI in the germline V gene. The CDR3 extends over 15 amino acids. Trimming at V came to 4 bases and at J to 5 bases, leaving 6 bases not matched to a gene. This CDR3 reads CASSLGQGRDQPQHF. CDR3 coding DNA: TGTGCCAGCTCACTTGGACAGGGGAGGGATCAGCCCCAGCATTTT.

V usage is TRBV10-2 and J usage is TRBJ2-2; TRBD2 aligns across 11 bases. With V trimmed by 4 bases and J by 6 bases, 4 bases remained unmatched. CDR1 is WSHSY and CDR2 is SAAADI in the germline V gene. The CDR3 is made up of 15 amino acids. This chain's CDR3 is CASSGLAGGSGELFF. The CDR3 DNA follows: TGCGCCAGCAGTGGTCTAGCGGGGGGATCCGGGGAGCTGTTTTTT.

CDR3 nucleotides: TGTGCCAGCATTTCCGGGACCACAAACATTCAGTACTTC. Protein: CASISGTTNIQYF. The gene calls are TRBV6-6 and TRBJ2-4; either TRBD1 or TRBD2 may supply D (5 bases each). Trimming removed 7 bases from V and 6 bases from J, with 13 bases in between. Per germline, CDR1 MNHNY and CDR2 SVGAGI (reference sequence). The CDR3 covers 13 residues.

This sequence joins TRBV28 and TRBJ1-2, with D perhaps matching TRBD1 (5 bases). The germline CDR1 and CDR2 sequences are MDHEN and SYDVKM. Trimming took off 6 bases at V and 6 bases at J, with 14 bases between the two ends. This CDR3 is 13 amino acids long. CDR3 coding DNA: TGTGCCAGCAGACTCCCGGGGGGGGATGGCTACACCTTC. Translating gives CASRLPGGDGYTF.

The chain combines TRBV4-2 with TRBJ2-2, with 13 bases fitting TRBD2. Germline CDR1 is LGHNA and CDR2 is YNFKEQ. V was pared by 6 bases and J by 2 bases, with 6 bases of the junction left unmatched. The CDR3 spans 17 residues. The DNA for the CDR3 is TGTGCCAGCAGGCGGACTAGCGGGGGCGGTAACACCGGGGAGCTGTTTTTT. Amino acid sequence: CASRRTSGGGNTGELFF.

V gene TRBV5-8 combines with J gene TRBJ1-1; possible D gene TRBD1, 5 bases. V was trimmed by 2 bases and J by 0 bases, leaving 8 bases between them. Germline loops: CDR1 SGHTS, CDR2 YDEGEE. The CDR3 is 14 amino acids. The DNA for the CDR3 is TGTGCCAGCAGCTTACGACAGCTGAACACTGAAGCTTTCTTT. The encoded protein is CASSLRQLNTEAFF.

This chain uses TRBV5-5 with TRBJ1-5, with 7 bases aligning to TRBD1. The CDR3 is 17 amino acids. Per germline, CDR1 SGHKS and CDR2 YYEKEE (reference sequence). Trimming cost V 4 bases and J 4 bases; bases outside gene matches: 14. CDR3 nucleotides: TGTGCCAGCAGCCCGGGGAGGGGGCTTCGTGGTAATCAGCCCCAGCATTTT. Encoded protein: CASSPGRGLRGNQPQHF.

The CDR3 reads CASTLNENSDYYGYTF. CDR3 nucleotides: TGTGCCAGCACCCTAAATGAGAACAGCGACTACTATGGCTACACCTTC. The J gene is TRBJ1-2, the V gene TRBV9, with D uncertain. Trimming took off 6 bases at V and 3 bases at J, with 21 bases between the two ends. The CDR3 extends over 16 amino acids. Germline V gives CDR1 SGDLS, CDR2 YYNGEE.

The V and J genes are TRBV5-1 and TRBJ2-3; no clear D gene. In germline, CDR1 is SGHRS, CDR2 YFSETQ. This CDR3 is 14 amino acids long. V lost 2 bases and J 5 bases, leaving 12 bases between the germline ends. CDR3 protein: CASSFPQFGDTQYF. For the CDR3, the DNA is TGCGCCAGCAGCTTTCCGCAGTTCGGAGATACGCAGTATTTT.

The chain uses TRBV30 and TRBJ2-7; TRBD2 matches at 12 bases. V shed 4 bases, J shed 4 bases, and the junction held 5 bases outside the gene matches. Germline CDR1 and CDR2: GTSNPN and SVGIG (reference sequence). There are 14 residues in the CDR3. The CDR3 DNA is TGTGCCTGGACCCGGACTAGCGGGGCTTACGAGCAGTACTTC. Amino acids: CAWTRTSGAYEQYF.

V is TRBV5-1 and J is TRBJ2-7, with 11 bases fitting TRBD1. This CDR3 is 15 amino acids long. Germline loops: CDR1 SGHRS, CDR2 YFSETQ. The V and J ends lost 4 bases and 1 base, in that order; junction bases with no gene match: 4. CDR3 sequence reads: CASSEGQGGSYEQYF. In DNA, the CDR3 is TGCGCCAGCAGCGAGGGACAGGGGGGGTCCTACGAGCAGTACTTC. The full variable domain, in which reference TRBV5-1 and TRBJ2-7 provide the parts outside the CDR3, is KAGVTQTPRYLIKTRGQQVTLSCSPISGHRSVSWYQQTPGQGLQFLFEYFSETQRNKGNFPGRFSGRQFSNSRSEMNVSTLELGDSALYLCASSEGQGGSYEQYFGPGTRLTVT.

The CDR3 nucleotides read TGCGCCAGCAGCCAAGATCGGAGGATTCCCCACGAGCAGTACTTC. Protein: CASSQDRRIPHEQYF. The chain employs TRBV4-1 and TRBJ2-7; D perhaps matches TRBD2 (5 bases). Looked up from germline, CDR1 is MGHRA and CDR2 is YSYEKL. V gave up 0 bases and J gave up 5 bases, with 14 bases separating them. The CDR3 extends over 15 amino acids.

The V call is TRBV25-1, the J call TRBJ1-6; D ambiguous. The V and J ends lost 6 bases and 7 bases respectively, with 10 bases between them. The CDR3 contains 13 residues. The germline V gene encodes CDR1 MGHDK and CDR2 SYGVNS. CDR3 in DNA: TGTGCCAGCAGCGGGCTTTCAAATTCACCCCTCCACTTT. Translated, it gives CASSGLSNSPLHF.

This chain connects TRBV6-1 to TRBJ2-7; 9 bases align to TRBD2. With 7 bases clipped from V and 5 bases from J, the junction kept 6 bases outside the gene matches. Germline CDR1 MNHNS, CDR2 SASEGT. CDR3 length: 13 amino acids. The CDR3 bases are TGTGCCAGCAACTTAGCGGGAGACGACGAGCAGTACTTC. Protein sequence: CASNLAGDDEQYF.

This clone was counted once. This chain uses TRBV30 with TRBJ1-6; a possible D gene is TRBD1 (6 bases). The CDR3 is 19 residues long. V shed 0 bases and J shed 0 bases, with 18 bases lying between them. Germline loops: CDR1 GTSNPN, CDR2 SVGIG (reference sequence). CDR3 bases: TGTGCCTGGAGTGTACGGCGGGGGCGAACGATCTCCTATAATTCACCCCTCCACTTT. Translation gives CAWSVRRGRTISYNSPLHF.

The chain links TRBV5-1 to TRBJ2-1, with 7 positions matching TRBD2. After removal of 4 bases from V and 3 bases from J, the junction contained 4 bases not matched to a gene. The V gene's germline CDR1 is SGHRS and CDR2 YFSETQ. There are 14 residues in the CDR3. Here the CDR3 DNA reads TGCGCCAGCAGCGGGTTAGCGGGCTACAATGAGCAGTTCTTC. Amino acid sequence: CASSGLAGYNEQFF.

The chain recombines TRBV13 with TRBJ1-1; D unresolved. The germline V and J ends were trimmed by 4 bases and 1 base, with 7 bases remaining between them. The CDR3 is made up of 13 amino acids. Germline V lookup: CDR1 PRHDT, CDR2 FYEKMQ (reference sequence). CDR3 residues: CASSSGPNTEAFF. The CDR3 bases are TGTGCCAGCAGCTCGGGCCCGAACACTGAAGCTTTCTTT.

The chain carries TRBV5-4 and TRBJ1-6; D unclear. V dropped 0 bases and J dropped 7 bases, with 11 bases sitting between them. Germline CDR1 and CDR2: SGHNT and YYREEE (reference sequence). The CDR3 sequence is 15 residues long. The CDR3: CASSLAPAENSPLHF. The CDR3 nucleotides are TGTGCCAGCAGCTTGGCCCCGGCCGAAAATTCACCCCTCCACTTT.

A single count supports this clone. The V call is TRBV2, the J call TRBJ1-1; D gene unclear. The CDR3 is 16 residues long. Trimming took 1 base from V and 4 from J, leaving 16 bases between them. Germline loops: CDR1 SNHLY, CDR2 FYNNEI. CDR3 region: CASSEGWFRPITEAFF. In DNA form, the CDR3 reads TGTGCCAGCAGTGAAGGGTGGTTCAGGCCAATCACTGAAGCTTTCTTT. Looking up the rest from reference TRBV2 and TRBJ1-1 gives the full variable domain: EPEVTQTPSHQVTQMGQEVILRCVPISNHLYFYWYRQILGQKVEFLVSFYNNEISEKSEIFDDQFSVERPDGSNFTLKIRSTKLEDSAMYFCASSEGWFRPITEAFFGQGTRLTVV.

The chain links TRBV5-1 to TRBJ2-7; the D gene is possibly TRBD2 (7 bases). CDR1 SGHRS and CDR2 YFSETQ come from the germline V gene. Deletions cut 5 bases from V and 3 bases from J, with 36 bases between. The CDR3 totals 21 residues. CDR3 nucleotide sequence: TGCGCCAGCAGTCCTTATTCAGTGAGGGGGTCTAGCGGACCTACTTTCTACGAGCAGTACTTC. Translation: CASSPYSVRGSSGPTFYEQYF.

The DNA of the CDR3 is TGTGCCAGCAGTTTCCTGGGACTAGGGGGCTACAATGAGCAGTTCTTC. It specifies CASSFLGLGGYNEQFF. This chain connects TRBV27 to TRBJ2-1; 8 bases match TRBD2. CDR3 length: 16 amino acids. Trimming removed 3 bases from V and 3 bases from J; junction bases left unmatched: 7. Germline V gene sequence: CDR1 MNHEY, CDR2 SMNVEV (reference sequence).